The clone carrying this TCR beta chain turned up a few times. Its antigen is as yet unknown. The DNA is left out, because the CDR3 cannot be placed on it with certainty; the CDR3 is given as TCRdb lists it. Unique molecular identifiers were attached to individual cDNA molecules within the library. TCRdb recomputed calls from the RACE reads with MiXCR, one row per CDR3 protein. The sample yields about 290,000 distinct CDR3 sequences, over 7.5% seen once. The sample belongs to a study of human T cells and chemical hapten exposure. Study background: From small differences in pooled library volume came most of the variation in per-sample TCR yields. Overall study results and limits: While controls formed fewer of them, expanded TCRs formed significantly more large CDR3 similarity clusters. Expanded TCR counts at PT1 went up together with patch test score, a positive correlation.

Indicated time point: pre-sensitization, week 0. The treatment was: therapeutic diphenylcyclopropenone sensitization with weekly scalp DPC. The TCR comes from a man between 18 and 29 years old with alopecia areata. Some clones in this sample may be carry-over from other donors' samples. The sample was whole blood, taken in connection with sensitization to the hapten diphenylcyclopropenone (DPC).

The CDR3 reads CISVSEARRQGKMVLNYGYTF. The chain recombines TRBV7-5 with TRBJ1-2; no DNA check was done on the table's D call, TRBD1. TRBV7-5 represents a pseudogene. The CDR3 is 21 amino acids long, termini counted.